This T cell receptor beta chain came from a study of T cell responses to AZD1222 COVID-19 vaccine. Findings and limits, study-wide: The study found Spike-specific TCR breadth and depth rose after two AZD1222 doses. Targets within unmutated variant regions were reportedly found for nearly half of spike-specific TCRs.

The assay was immunoSEQ multiplex PCR, and TCRdb's table has in-frame clones only and misses some. The table lists over 110,000 clones, 80% to 90% of them singletons. Comments on this clone: Its antigen is not identified.

V was cut by 8 bases and J by 0 bases, with 13 bases left in between. In germline, CDR1 is MGHDK, CDR2 SYGVNS. This CDR3 spans 14 amino acids. The chain has TRBV25-1 and TRBJ1-1; D gene uncertain. The clonotype comes from an adult in good health. The specimen was peripheral blood, collected on day 0 of AZD1222 vaccination. CDR3 sequence: CASQTSTVNTEAFF. The CDR3 region has the DNA TGTGCCAGCCAGACCTCTACGGTGAACACTGAAGCTTTCTTT.